This entry is about one T cell receptor (beta chain). Its antigen is undetermined. DNA was extracted from unsorted cell suspensions stored frozen. Assay: immunoSEQ multiplex PCR; the TCRdb copy retains only in-frame clones and omits some. The table records about 4,800 clones, about 80% of them present only once. Germline V lookup: CDR1 MNHNY, CDR2 SVGAGI (reference sequence). CDR3 length equals 12 residues. V was cut by 6 bases and J by 8 bases, with 11 bases left in between. This entry belongs to a study of immune cell composition in non-small cell lung cancer. Findings of the study overall: Overall clonality, unlike maximal tumour-associated clone frequency, did not predict TIL reactivity. 60% to 80% of squamous and 33% of adenocarcinoma cases had tumour-associated clones >0.5%. Shared sequences between tumour-reactive and dominant in vivo clones were not proven.

The rearrangement links TRBV6-6 to TRBJ2-1; D not certain. This TCR was recovered from a human donor with non-small cell lung cancer. Sequenced: lung tumor tissue. This chain's CDR3 is CASRAEDHEQFF. As DNA, the CDR3 is TGTGCCAGCAGGGCTGAGGACCATGAGCAGTTCTTC.